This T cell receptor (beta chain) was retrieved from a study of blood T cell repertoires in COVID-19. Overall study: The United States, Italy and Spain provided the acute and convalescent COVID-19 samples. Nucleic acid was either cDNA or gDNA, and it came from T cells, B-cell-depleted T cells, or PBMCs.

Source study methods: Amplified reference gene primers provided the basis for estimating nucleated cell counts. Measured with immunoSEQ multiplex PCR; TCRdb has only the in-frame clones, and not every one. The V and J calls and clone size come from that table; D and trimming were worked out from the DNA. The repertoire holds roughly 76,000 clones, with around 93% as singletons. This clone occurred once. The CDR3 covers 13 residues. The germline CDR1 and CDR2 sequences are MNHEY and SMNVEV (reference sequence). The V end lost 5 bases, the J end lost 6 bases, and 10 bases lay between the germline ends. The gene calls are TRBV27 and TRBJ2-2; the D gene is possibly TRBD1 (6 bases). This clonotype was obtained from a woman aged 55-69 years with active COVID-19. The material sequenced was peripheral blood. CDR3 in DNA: TGTGCCAGCAGTGGCAGGGGTTCCGGGGAGCTGTTTTTT. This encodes CASSGRGSGELFF.